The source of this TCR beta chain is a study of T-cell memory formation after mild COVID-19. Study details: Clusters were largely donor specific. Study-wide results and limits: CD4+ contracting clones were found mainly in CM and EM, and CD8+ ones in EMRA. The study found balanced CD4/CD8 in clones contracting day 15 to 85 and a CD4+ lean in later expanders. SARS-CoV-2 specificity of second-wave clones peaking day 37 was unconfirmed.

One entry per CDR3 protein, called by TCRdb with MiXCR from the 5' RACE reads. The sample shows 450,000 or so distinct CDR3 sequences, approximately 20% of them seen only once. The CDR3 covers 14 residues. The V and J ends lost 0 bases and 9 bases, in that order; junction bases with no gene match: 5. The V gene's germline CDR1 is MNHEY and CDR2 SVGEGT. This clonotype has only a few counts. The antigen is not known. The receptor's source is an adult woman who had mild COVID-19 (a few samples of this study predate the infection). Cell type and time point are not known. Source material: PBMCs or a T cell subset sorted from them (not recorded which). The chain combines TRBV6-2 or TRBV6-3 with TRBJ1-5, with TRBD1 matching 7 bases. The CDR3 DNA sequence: TGTGCCAGCAGTTACTCGGGACAGCACCGGCCCCAGCATTTT. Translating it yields CASSYSGQHRPQHF.